The clone carrying this TCR beta chain was counted a single time. Its target is not known. The sample originates from a study of shared clonotypes between healthy human individuals. The wider study: CD4 naive cells filled three plates per donor, CD4 memory three, CD8 naive two and CD8 memory one.

General study findings and limits: Non-shared clonotypes displayed generation probabilities falling below those of clonotypes present in all four donors. Sequencing of the sorted subsets was shown by rarefaction to be incomplete despite large depth.

In the study's own analysis: With immunoSEQ giving junction-only sequences and no quality scores, filtering differed. Measured with immunoSEQ multiplex PCR; TCRdb has only the in-frame clones, and not every one. V and J calls and clone size follow that table, whereas D and trimming were derived from the DNA. Among more than 2 million clones listed, less than 95% were seen once. CD8 cells regarded as naive lacked CD45RO, were positively chosen for CCR7, and omitted terminally differentiated effector memory CD45RA+ cells. The CDR3 is made up of 15 amino acids. The germline V gene encodes CDR1 LNHDA and CDR2 SQIVND (reference sequence). The V end was cut by 2 bases, the J end by 1 base, with 11 bases between.

The rearrangement joins TRBV19 to TRBJ1-1, with D possibly matching TRBD1 (5 bases). This sequence was found in a man younger than 30 in good health. The sequenced sample was naive CD8+ T cells sorted from blood. CDR3 sequence reads: CASSISLTGNTEAFF. The CDR3, as DNA: TGTGCCAGTAGTATATCGTTAACAGGGAACACTGAAGCTTTCTTT.